This T cell receptor (beta chain) derives from a study of tumor and adjacent non-tumor tissue in lung cancer. Study background: Aged about 31 to 80 years, patients included fewer than 11 men and 5 women with stage I to III disease. Study-level findings and limits: Compared with tumor, normal lung showed significantly lower TCR diversity.

No cell sorting was done before RNA was extracted from the tissue. Distant lung tissue was collected more than 3 cm away from the tumor edge. TCRbeta libraries were built with three rounds of nested PCR, modified from ARM-PCR. TCRdb redid the calling of the multiplex PCR reads with MiXCR, one entry per CDR3 protein. This sample has roughly 74,000 distinct CDR3 sequences, with more than 65% found just once. To note about this clonotype: Its antigen remains unknown. A junction end diverges from the germline sequence, so it may reflect a read error.

Sequencing used distant non-tumor lung tissue. The receptor was derived from a man aged 65 to 79 with non-small cell lung cancer.

CDR3 in amino acids: CASSYGYGQYRNYEWYF. The CDR3 nucleotides are TGTGCCAGCAGTTATGGGTATGGACAGTACCGCAACTACGAGTGGTACTTT. This chain connects TRBV6-6 to TRBJ2-7; TRBD1 is a possible D gene (6 bases). The germline V gene encodes CDR1 MNHNY and CDR2 SVGAGI (reference sequence). The CDR3 sequence is 17 residues long.